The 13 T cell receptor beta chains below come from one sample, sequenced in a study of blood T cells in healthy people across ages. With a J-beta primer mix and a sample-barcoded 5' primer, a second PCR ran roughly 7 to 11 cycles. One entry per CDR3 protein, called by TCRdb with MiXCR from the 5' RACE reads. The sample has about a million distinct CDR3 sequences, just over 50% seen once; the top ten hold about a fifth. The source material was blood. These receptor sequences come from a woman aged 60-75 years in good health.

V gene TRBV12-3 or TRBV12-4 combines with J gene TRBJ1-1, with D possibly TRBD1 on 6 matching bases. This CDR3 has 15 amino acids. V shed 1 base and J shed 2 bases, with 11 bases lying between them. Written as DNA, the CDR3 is TGTGCCAGCAGTTTAGGCGGCGGGGGCAACACTGAAGCTTTCTTT. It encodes CASSLGGGGNTEAFF.

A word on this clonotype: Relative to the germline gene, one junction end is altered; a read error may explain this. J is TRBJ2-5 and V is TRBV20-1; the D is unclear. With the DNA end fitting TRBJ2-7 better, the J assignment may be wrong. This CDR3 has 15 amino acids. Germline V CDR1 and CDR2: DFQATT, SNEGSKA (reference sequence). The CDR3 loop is CSARDHGGLSDEQYF. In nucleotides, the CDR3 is TGCAGTGCTAGAGATCATGGCGGTCTCTCCGACGAGCAGTACTTC.

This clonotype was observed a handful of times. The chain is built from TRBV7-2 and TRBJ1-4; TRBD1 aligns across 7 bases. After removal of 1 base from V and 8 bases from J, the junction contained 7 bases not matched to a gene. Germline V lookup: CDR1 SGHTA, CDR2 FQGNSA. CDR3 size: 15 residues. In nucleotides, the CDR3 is TGTGCCAGCAGCTTAGTCATCGGACAGGAAGAAAAACTGTTTTTT. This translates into CASSLVIGQEEKLFF.

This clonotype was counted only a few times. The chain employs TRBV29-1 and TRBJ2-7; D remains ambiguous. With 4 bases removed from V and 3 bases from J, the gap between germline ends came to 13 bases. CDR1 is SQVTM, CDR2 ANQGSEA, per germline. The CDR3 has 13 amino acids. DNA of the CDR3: TGCAGCGTTGCGGTGATCCCCCGCTACGAGCAGTACTTC. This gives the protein CSVAVIPRYEQYF.

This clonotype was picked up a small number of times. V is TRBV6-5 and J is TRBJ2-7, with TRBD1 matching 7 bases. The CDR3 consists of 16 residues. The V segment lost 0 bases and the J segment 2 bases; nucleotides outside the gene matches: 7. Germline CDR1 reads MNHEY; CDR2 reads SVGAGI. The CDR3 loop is CASSYSPGQLTYEQYF. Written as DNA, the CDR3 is TGTGCCAGCAGTTACTCTCCGGGACAGCTTACCTACGAGCAGTACTTC.

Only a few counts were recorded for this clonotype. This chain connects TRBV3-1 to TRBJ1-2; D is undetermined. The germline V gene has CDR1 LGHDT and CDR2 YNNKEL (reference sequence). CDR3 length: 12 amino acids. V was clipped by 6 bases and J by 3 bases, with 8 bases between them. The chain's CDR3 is CASRNSYYGYTF. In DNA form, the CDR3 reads TGTGCCAGCAGAAACAGCTACTATGGCTACACCTTC.

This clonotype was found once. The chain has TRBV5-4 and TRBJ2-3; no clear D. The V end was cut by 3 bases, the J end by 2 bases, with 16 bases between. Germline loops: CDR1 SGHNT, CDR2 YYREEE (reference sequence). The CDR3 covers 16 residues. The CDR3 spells CASSSRSGAFTDTQYF. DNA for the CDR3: TGTGCCAGCAGCTCGCGGTCGGGCGCGTTCACAGATACGCAGTATTTT.

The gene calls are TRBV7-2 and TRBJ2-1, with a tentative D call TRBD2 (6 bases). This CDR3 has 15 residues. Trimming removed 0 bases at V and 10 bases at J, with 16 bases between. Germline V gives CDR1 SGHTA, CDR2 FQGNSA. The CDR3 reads CASSLAGTPTREQFF. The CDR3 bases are TGTGCCAGCAGCTTAGCAGGGACTCCCACAAGGGAGCAGTTCTTC.

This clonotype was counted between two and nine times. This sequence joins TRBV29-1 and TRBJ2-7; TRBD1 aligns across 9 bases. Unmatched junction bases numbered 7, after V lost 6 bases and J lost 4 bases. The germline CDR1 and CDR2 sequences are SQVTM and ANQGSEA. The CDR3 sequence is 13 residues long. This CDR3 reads CSVSGTGSYEQYF. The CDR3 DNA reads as TGCAGCGTCTCCGGGACAGGGTCGTACGAGCAGTACTTC.

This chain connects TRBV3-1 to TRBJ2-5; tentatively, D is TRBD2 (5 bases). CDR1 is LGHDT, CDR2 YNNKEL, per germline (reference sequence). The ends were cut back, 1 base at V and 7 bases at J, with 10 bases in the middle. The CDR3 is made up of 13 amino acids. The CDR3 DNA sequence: TGTGCCAGCAGCCAAGGCGGGCGTGGGACCCAGTACTTC. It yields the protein CASSQGGRGTQYF.

The CDR3 sequence is CASSQGGKRNYGYTF. For the CDR3, the DNA is TGTGCCAGCAGCCAAGGTGGGAAGAGGAACTATGGCTACACCTTC. The rearrangement links TRBV3-1 to TRBJ1-2; no definite D call. This CDR3 is built from 15 residues. The germline V gene has CDR1 LGHDT and CDR2 YNNKEL (reference sequence). Trimming left V 1 base short and J 2 bases short, with 11 bases between. The entire variable domain, with the rest obtained from reference TRBV3-1 and TRBJ1-2, is as follows: DTAVSQTPKYLVTQMGNDKSIKCEQNLGHDTMYWYKQDSKKFLKIMFSYNNKELIINETVPNRFSPKSPDKAHLNLHINSLELGDSAVYFCASSQGGKRNYGYTFGSGTRLTVV.

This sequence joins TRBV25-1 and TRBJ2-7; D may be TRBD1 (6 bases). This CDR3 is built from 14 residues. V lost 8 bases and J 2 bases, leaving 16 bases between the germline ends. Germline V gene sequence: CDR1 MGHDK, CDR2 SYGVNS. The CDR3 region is CASRAPRGTYEQYF. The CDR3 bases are TGTGCCAGCCGCGCTCCAAGGGGGACCTACGAGCAGTACTTC.

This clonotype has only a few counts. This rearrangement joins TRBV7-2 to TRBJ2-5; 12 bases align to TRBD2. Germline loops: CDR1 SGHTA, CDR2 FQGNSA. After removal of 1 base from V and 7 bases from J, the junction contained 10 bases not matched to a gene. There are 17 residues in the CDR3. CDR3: CASSLVVGLAGLGTQYF. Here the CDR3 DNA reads TGTGCCAGCAGCTTAGTTGTTGGACTAGCGGGATTAGGGACCCAGTACTTC. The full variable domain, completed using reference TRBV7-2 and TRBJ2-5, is GAGVSQSPSNKVTEKGKDVELRCDPISGHTALYWYRQSLGQGLEFLIYFQGNSAPDKSGLPSDRFSAERTGGSVSTLTIQRTQQEDSAVYLCASSLVVGLAGLGTQYFGPGTRLLVL.